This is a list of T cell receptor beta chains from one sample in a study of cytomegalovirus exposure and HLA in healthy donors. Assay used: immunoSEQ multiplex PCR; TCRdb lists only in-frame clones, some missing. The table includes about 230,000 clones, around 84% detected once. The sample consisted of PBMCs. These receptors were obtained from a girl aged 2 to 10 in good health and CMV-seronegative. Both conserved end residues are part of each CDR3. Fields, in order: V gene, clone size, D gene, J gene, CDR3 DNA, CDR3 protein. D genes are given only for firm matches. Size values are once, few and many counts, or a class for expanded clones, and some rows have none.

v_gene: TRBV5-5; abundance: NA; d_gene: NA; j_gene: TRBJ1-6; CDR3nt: TGTGCCAGCAGCTTGGAGTGGGGGGTAGGGACCTATAATTCACCCCTCCACTTT; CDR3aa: CASSLEWGVGTYNSPLHF
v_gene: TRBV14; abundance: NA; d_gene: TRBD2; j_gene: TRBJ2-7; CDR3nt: TGTGCCAGCAGCCAAGGGGCTAGCGGGACGTACGAGCAGTACTTC; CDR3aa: CASSQGASGTYEQYF
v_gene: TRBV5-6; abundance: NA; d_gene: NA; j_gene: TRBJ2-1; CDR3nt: TGTGCCAGCAGGGGCGGGGCGGTAGCCATCCAATACAATGAGCAGTTCTTC; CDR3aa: CASRGGAVAIQYNEQFF
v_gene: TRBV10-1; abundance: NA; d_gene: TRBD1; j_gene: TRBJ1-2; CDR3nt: TGCGCCAGCAGCACCGGACAGGAGTATGGCTACACCTTC; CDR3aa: CASSTGQEYGYTF
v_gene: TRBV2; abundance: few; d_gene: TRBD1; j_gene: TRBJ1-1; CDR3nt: TGTGCCAGCAGCGACGAGGGGGCTCTGAACACTGAAGCTTTCTTT; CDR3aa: CASSDEGALNTEAFF
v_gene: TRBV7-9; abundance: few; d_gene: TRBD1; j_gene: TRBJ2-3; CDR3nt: TGTGCCAGCAGCTTAGCGCGAGTCTTGGGACAGGGAATTTCAGATACGCAGTATTTT; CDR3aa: CASSLARVLGQGISDTQYF
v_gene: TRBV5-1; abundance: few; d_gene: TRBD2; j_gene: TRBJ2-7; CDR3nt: TGCGCCAGCAGCTTGGGGACTAGCGGGACCTACGAGCAGTACTTC; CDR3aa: CASSLGTSGTYEQYF
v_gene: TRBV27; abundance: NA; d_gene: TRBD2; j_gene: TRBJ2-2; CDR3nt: TGTGCCAGCAGTTTATCCGCCCGGGGGGCCGGGGAGCTGTTTTTT; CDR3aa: CASSLSARGAGELFF
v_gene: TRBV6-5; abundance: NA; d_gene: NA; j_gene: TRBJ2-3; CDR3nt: TGTGCCAGCAGTAACCGGGGGGATACGCAGTATTTT; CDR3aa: CASSNRGDTQYF
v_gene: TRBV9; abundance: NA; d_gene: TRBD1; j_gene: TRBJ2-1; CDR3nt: TGTGCCAGCAGCTTAGGGGGACAGGGTGACAATGAGCAGTTCTTC; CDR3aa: CASSLGGQGDNEQFF
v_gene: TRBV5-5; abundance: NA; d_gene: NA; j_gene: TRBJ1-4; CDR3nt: TGTGCCAGCAGCTTCAGTCTCCCAACTAATGAAAAACTGTTTTTT; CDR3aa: CASSFSLPTNEKLFF
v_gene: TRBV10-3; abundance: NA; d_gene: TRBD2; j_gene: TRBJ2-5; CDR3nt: TGTGCCATCAGTGAGAGACTAGCGGGGGGGTACCAAGAGACCCAGTACTTC; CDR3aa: CAISERLAGGYQETQYF
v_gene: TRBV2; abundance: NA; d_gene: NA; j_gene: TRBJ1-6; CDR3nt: TGTGCCAGCAACGTCGTCGGGTCCCCCCTCCACTTT; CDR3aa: CASNVVGSPLHF
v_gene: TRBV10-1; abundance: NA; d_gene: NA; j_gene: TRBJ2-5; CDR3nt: TGCGCCAGCAGCCGCAGGGAAGAGACCCAGTACTTC; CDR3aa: CASSRREETQYF
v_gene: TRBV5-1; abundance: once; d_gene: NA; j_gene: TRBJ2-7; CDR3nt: TGCGCCAGCAGCTTTGAGACAGGAGGATTTGAGCAGTACTTC; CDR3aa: CASSFETGGFEQYF
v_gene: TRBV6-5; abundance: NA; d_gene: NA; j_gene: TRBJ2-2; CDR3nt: TGTGCCAGCAGTTACCGGGTAACGAACACCGGGGAGCTGTTTTTT; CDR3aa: CASSYRVTNTGELFF
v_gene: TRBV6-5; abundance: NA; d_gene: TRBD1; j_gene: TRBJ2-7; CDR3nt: TGTGCCAGCAGGGACAGGGGGCGCGGGTCCTACGAGCAGTACTTC; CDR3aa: CASRDRGRGSYEQYF
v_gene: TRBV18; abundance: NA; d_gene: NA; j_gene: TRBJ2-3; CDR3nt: TGTGCCAGCTCACCGCCCGGTCAGGCAGATACGCAGTATTTT; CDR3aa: CASSPPGQADTQYF
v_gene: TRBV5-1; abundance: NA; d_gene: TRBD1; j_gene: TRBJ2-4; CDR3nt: TGCGCCAGCAGCTTGGGACAGGGAAACATTCAGTACTTC; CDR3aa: CASSLGQGNIQYF
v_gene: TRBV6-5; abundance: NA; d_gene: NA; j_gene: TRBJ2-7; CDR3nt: TGTGCCAGCAGTTCCGGACAGATCAACTTGAGCGAGCAGTACTTC; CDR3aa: CASSSGQINLSEQYF
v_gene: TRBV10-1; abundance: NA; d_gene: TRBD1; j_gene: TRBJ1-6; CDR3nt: TGCGCCAGCAGGAGGGGGCTGGATTCACCCCTCCACTTT; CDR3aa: CASRRGLDSPLHF
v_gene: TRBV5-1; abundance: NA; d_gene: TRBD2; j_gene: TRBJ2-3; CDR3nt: TGCGCCAGCAGCTTGAGGAGCTTAGCGGGAGCTAGAACGCAGTATTTT; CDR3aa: CASSLRSLAGARTQYF
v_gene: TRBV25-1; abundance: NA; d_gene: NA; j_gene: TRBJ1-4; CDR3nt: TGTGCCAGCAGTGGGTCAGAAGACTCAACTAATGAAAAACTGTTTTTT; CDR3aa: CASSGSEDSTNEKLFF
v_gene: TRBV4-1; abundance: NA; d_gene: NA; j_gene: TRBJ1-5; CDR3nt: TGCGCCAGCAGCCAAGGCGGGGGCGGGCAGCCCCAGCATTTT; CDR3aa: CASSQGGGGQPQHF
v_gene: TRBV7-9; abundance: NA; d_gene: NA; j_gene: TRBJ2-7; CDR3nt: TGTGCCAGCAGGACTAAACCTTTCCGGGCCTACGAGCAGTACTTC; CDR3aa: CASRTKPFRAYEQYF
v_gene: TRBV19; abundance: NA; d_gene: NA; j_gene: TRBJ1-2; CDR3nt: TGTGCCAGTAGCCACTCCCCCCTGAATGTCTATGGCTACACCTTC; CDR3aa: CASSHSPLNVYGYTF
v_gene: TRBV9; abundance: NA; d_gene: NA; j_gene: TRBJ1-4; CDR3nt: TGTGCCAGCAGCGTAGATGGCGGAAATAATGAAAAACTGTTTTTT; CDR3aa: CASSVDGGNNEKLFF
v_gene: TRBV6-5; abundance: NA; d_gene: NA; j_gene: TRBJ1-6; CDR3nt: TGTGCCAGCAGTTACTACGGACAGTATTCACCCCTCCACTTT; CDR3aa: CASSYYGQYSPLHF
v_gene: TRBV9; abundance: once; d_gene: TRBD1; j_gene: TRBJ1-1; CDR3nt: TGTGCCAGCAGCGTAGAGGGGACAGGGTCGGGTGAAGCTTTCTTT; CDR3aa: CASSVEGTGSGEAFF
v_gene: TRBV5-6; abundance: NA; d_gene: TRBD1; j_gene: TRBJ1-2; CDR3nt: TGTGCCAGCAGCTTTCAGGGGGCTGGGGTTTTAGTAGGCTACACCTTC; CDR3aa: CASSFQGAGVLVGYTF
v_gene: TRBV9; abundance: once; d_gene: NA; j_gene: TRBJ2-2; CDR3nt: TGTGCCAGCAGCCCCGCCCCCGGGACAACCAACACCGGGGAGCTGTTTTTT; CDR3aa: CASSPAPGTTNTGELFF
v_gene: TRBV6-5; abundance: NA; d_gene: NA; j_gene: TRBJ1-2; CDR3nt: TGTGCCAGCAGGTCGGCAGGGAAGTTCTATGGCTACACCTTC; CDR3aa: CASRSAGKFYGYTF
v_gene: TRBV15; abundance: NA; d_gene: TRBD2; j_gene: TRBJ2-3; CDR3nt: TGTGCCACCAGCAGAAAGCTAGCGGGAGGCTCAGATACGCAGTATTTT; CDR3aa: CATSRKLAGGSDTQYF
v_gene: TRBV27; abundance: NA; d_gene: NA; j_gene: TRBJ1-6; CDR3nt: TGTGCCAGCAGTTTCACAGGCTCTCCACCCCTCCACTTT; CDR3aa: CASSFTGSPPLHF
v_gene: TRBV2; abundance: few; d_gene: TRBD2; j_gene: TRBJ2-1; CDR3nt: TGTGCCAGCAGTCCACTAGCGGGAGGGCCCCCCCCGGGGTTCTTC; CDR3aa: CASSPLAGGPPPGFF
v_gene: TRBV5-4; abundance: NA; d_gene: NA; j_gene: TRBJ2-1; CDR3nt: TGTGCCAGCAGCAAAGAGGTGGGTGAGCAGTTCTTC; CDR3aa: CASSKEVGEQFF
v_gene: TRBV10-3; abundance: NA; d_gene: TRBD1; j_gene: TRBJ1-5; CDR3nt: TGTGCCATCAGTGATGGGAAGGAGGGGGCGCGGCCCCAGCATTTT; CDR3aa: CAISDGKEGARPQHF
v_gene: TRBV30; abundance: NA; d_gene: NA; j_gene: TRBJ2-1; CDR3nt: TGTGCCTGGAGTAGGGGAAATGAGCAGTTCTTC; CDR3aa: CAWSRGNEQFF
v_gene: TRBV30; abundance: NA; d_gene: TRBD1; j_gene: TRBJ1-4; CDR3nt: TGTGCCTGGAGACAGGGGGGTGGGGGTTATAATGAAAAACTGTTTTTT; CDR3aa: CAWRQGGGGYNEKLFF
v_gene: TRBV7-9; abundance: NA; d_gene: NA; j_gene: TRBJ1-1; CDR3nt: TGTGCCAGCAGCCCAGGTTGGGAGTTTGAAGCTTTCTTT; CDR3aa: CASSPGWEFEAFF
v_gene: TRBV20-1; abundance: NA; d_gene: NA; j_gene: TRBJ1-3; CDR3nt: TGCAGTGCTAGAGAGGGGCGGTTAATATATTTT; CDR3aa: CSAREGRLIYF
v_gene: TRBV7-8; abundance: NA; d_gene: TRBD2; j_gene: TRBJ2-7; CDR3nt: TGTGCCAGCAGCGCCGGGACTAGCGGGGGGGCTAAATCCTACGAGCAGTACTTC; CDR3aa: CASSAGTSGGAKSYEQYF
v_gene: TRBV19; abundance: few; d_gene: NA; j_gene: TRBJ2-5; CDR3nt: TGTGCCAGTAGTATAGACTTGTTCGGGATGCGTGGGACCCAGTACTTC; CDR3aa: CASSIDLFGMRGTQYF
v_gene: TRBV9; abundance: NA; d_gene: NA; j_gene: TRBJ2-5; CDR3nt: TGTGCCAGCACCCCCGGGCCCGGAGGGGAGACCCAGTACTTC; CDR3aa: CASTPGPGGETQYF
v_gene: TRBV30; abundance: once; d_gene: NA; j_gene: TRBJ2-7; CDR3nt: TGTGCCTGGAGCCCCTCCGCGGGTGGGTCCTACGAGCAGTACTTC; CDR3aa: CAWSPSAGGSYEQYF
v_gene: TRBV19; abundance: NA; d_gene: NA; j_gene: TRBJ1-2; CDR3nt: TGTGCCAGTAGTCTCAGGGTAGGCTATGGCTACACCTTC; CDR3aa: CASSLRVGYGYTF
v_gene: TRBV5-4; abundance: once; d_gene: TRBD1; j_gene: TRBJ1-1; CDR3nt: TGTGCCAGCAGCTGGGACAGGGGGCAGGGTGAAGCTTTCTTT; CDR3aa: CASSWDRGQGEAFF
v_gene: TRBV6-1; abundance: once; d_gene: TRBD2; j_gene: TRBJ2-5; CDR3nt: TGTGCCACCGTATGGGGAGCGGGAGGAGAGACCCAGTACTTC; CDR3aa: CATVWGAGGETQYF
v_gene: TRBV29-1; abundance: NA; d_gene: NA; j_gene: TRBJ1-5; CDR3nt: TGCAGCGTTGGTATCAATCAGCCCCAGCATTTT; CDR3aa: CSVGINQPQHF
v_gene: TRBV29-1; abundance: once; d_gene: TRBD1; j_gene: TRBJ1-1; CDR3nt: TGCAGCGTTGATGGGACAGTTGAAGCTTTCTTT; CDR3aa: CSVDGTVEAFF
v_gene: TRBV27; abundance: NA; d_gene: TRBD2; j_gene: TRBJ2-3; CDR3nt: TGTGCCAGCAGTGCGATGAGGGGACTAGCGCCTAGCACAGATACGCAGTATTTT; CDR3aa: CASSAMRGLAPSTDTQYF
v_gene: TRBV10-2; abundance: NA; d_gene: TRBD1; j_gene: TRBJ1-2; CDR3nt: TGCGCCAGCAGTGAGTCGGGCAAGACAGGGGGCTATGGCTACACCTTC; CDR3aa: CASSESGKTGGYGYTF
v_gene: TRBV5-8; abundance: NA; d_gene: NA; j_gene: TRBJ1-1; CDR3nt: TGTGCCAGCAGCTTGTTTGCAGGGTGGAGTAAGGACACTGAAGCTTTCTTT; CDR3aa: CASSLFAGWSKDTEAFF
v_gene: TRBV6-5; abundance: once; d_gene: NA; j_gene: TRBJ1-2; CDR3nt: TGTGCCAGCAGAACCGTCGGGGGGAGTAACTATGGCTACACCTTC; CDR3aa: CASRTVGGSNYGYTF
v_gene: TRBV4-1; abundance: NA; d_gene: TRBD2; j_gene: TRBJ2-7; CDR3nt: TGCGCCAGCAGCCCACGACTAGCCACCTACGAGCAGTACTTC; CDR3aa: CASSPRLATYEQYF
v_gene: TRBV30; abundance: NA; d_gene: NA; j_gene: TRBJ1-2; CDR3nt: TGTGCCTGGAGCGGCCCGACAGACTATGGCTACACCTTC; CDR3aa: CAWSGPTDYGYTF
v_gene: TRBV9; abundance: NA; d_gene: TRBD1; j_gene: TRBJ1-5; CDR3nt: TGTGCCAGCAGCGTAGGAGAGGGGGCCGGTCAGCCCCAGCATTTT; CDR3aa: CASSVGEGAGQPQHF
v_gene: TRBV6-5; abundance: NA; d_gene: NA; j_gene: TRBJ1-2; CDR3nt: TGTGCCAGCAGTGCACTTAACAGGGCTAGGGGCTACACCTTC; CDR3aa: CASSALNRARGYTF
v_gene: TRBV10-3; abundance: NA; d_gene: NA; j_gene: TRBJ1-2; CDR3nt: TGTGCCATCAGTGAAGGGGGAAACAACTATGGCTACACCTTC; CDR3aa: CAISEGGNNYGYTF